This TCR beta chain was retrieved from a study of T cells in Graves' hyperthyroidism and ophthalmopathy. CDR1 is MNHEY and CDR2 is SVGAGI in the germline V gene. The CDR3 spans 17 residues. The junction had 8 bases not matched to a gene; V was cut back by 4 bases and J by 0 bases. The TCR beta CDR3 regions underwent amplification using RNA transcripts as the source. A first-round RT-PCR of the TCR CDR3 used the HTBI primer set. Via MiXCR, TCRdb re-called the multiplex PCR reads, giving one row per CDR3 protein. In the table there are about 550,000 distinct CDR3 sequences, 20% to 25% of which are singletons. Study-wide results and limits: The model's output predicted ophthalmopathy at a median of roughly 6.9 months prior to onset.

This clonotype was seen many times. Its antigen is unidentified. Patients were excluded for uncontrolled infection, other autoimmune disease, pregnancy or lactation. The diagnostic basis comprised clinical symptoms, serum thyroxine and TRAb, thyroid ultrasound and orbital computed tomography. The rearrangement links TRBV6-5 to TRBJ1-3, with 8 nucleotides matching TRBD1. Sequenced sample: blood. This TCR was recovered from a man aged 18 to 35 with Graves' hyperthyroidism. The CDR3 sequence: CASSSLAGGNSGNTIYF. The DNA of the CDR3 is TGTGCCAGCAGTTCACTAGCAGGGGGCAACTCTGGAAACACCATATATTTT.